The T cell receptor beta chain under discussion was sequenced for a study of T cell changes during pregnancy in multiple sclerosis. The CDR3 covers 15 residues. The germline V gene encodes CDR1 LGHNA and CDR2 YSLEER. V lost 7 bases and J 0 bases, leaving 10 bases between the germline ends. TCRdb's copy holds only in-frame clones and misses some; the assay was immunoSEQ multiplex PCR. Counted here are about 40,000 clones, roughly nine tenths occurring once; the ten biggest clones make up less than 8.5%. This material consisted of CD8+ T cells from peripheral blood mononuclear cells, taken before pregnancy. This clonotype was obtained from a female donor with multiple sclerosis, enrolled in a pregnancy study. The chain links TRBV4-3 to TRBJ2-6, with a tentative D call TRBD2 (6 bases). As DNA, the CDR3 is TGCGCCAGCACCGCGGGGCTCTCTGGGGCCAACGTCCTGACTTTC. It yields the protein CASTAGLSGANVLTF.